This entry lists 5 T cell receptor beta chains sequenced from one sample in a study of T cell changes during pregnancy in multiple sclerosis. The table came from immunoSEQ multiplex PCR; TCRdb's copy has only in-frame clones and leaves some out. The sample lists tens of thousands of clones, just under 95% occurring once. Sequenced material: peripheral blood, taken in the second trimester of pregnancy. The receptors derive from a female donor in good health, enrolled as a control in a pregnancy study.

V usage is TRBV6-5 and J usage is TRBJ1-5, with D unclear. V dropped 6 bases and J dropped 4 bases, with 16 bases sitting between them. Per the germline V gene, CDR1 is MNHEY and CDR2 is SVGAGI. CDR3 length: 15 amino acids. The CDR3 sequence is CASRSGRTRNQPQHF. The CDR3 DNA follows: TGTGCCAGCAGGTCCGGACGGACTAGAAATCAGCCCCAGCATTTT.

The chain carries TRBV30 and TRBJ1-4; 7 nucleotides align to TRBD1. V shed 2 bases and J 6 bases; nucleotides not matched to a gene: 15. In germline, CDR1 is GTSNPN, CDR2 SVGIG (reference sequence). This CDR3 spans 17 amino acids. The CDR3 DNA reads as TGTGCCTGGAGTCCCAGGGGGGAGTCGTACGGAGATGAAAAACTGTTTTTT. This encodes CAWSPRGESYGDEKLFF.

The chain carries TRBV7-2 and TRBJ2-4; D call uncertain. Trimming left V 3 bases short and J 8 bases short, with 11 bases between. CDR3 size: 13 residues. Germline CDR1 and CDR2: SGHTA and FQGNSA. The CDR3 DNA reads TGTGCCAGCAGCTTCGACGGTCGGGACATTCAGTACTTC. Amino acids: CASSFDGRDIQYF.

This clone was recorded a few times. V is TRBV5-4 and J is TRBJ1-5; tentatively, D is TRBD1 (5 bases). Germline loops: CDR1 SGHNT, CDR2 YYREEE (reference sequence). V shed 2 bases and J shed 6 bases, with 12 bases lying between them. The CDR3 runs to 14 residues. The CDR3 loop reads CASSLEGGTQPQHF. The CDR3 DNA reads as TGTGCCAGCAGCTTAGAAGGAGGGACTCAGCCCCAGCATTTT.

This clone was counted between two and nine times. The chain links TRBV6-4 to TRBJ2-2; TRBD2 is a possible D gene (5 bases). Per the germline V gene, CDR1 is MRHNA and CDR2 is SNTAGT. CDR3 size: 14 residues. V lost 3 bases, J lost 6 bases, and 11 bases lay in between. CDR3 loop: CASSESNGAGELFF. The CDR3 DNA sequence: TGTGCCAGCAGTGAAAGCAACGGGGCCGGGGAGCTGTTTTTT.